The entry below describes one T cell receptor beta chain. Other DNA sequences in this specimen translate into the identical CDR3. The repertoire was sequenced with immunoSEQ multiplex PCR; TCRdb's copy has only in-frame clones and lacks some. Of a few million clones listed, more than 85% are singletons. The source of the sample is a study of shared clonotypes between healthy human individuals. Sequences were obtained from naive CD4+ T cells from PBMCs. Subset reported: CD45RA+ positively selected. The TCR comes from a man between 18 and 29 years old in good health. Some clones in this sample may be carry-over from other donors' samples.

The CDR3 protein is CASRAGTSGNNEQFF. CDR3 coding DNA: TGTGCCAGCAGGGCCGGGACTAGCGGCAACAATGAGCAGTTCTTC. The chain couples TRBV2 to TRBJ2-1; 11 bases agree with TRBD2. The germline V gene has CDR1 SNHLY and CDR2 FYNNEI. This CDR3 region has 15 residues. With 6 bases clipped from V and 5 bases from J, the junction kept 6 bases outside the gene matches.